This T cell receptor beta chain was retrieved from a study of response to subunit inactivated influenza vaccine. In the case of this clonotype: Its antigen is unidentified.

TCRdb re-analysed the RT-PCR reads in MiXCR, keeping a single row per CDR3 protein. Of hundreds of thousands of distinct CDR3 sequences listed, approximately 15% are singletons. Findings and limits, study-wide: Seasonal influenza vaccination, on each occasion, was suggested by the authors to recruit few new T cells.

The V and J ends lost 6 bases and 6 bases, in that order; junction bases with no gene match: 15. The CDR3 length is 16 residues. Germline loops: CDR1 DFQATT, CDR2 SNEGSKA (reference sequence). The genes are TRBV20-1 and TRBJ2-1, with 9 bases that match TRBD2. Sequenced here: PBMCs from blood, sampled 14 days before vaccination. This receptor was identified in a man in his forties or fifties who received an inactivated influenza vaccine. The CDR3 here is CSASEGGGARFNEQFF. The CDR3 DNA reads as TGCAGTGCATCTGAGGGCGGGGGGGCAAGATTCAATGAGCAGTTCTTC.